This T cell receptor (beta chain) was captured by sequencing in a study of T cells in Graves' hyperthyroidism and ophthalmopathy (dated by TCRdb to between 2018 and 2021). At the level of the whole study: Peripheral blood was sampled at the time of initial diagnosis, prior to any treatment. To identify TCR V-J signatures that set the groups apart, the researchers used a discovery cohort of 100 patients, made up of fewer than 50 with Graves' ophthalmopathy and 55 to 65 with stable Graves' hyperthyroidism. Prospective prediction of ophthalmopathy was tested in an independent validation cohort consisting of about 19 hyperthyroidism patients and 15 to 17 patients who later progressed to ophthalmopathy. The 100 discovery patients were randomly divided into training and test sets at a 7:3 ratio. The study also compared thyroid tissue and blood T-cell repertoires from more than five Graves' hyperthyroidism patients. Following sampling, methimazole starting at 30 mg daily was given to hyperthyroidism patients, and high-dose intravenous methylprednisolone was given to ophthalmopathy patients. TCR Vbeta CDR3 sequencing of fewer than 150 peripheral blood samples (over 40 ophthalmopathy, under 80 hyperthyroidism and roughly 17 progressor patients) is reported in the paper. Overall study results and their limits: Most expanded thyroid clonotypes (frequency above 0.001) were also detected in blood, a finding suggesting that blood repertoires may reflect thyroid immune responses. In cross-validation, a model built on a 13 V-J signature told ophthalmopathy apart from stable hyperthyroidism with 85% to 90% sensitivity and approximately 81% specificity, and in testing the same model reached 80%/75%. In validation, the model predicted progression to ophthalmopathy with just under 71% sensitivity and about 73% specificity, a median of 6.5 months before onset. Sample size was not statistically predetermined, and blinding of investigators to group allocation was not performed.

The V and J ends are trimmed by 6 bases and 5 bases, leaving 10 bases between them. From a lookup of the germline V gene, CDR1 and CDR2 are SNHLY and FYNNEI. There are 12 amino acids in the CDR3, from cysteine to phenylalanine inclusive. Only the CDR3 portion is preserved as DNA: 36 bases, with reading frame beginning at the first base. This clonotype has a count of ten or more. Its recognized antigen is unknown. No much larger clone is present one base from it, and per-base qualities are unavailable. TCR beta CDR3 regions were amplified from RNA transcripts. A first-round RT-PCR of the TCR CDR3 used the HTBI primer set with the Qiagen OneStep RT-PCR kit. Libraries were constructed in a second round of multiplex PCR, after which size selection and purification were carried out. The libraries were sequenced on an Illumina HiSeq2000 using paired-end 100 bp reads. On the authors' methods: SOAPnuke was used to process the raw data, with reads discarded if the reads contained adapters or uncalled bases, had a mean Phred below 15, or lacked an exact constant-primer or identifier match. High-quality paired reads were merged with COPE v1.2.5, and unique nucleotide sequences were defined as clonotypes. Clonotypes were aligned to IMGT TRBV, TRBD and TRBJ reference segments using MiTCR v1.1. The analysis included only V-J combinations with a frequency above 0.0001, which together covered 99% to 99.2% of the repertoires. The TCS score was defined as F50 (clonal expansion) divided by E x V (chaos), with BLOSUM62-based TCRdist calculated between CDR3 peptides within each V-J. Welch's t-statistics and random forest reduced 450 to 600 V-J features to 13, which were used in a naive Bayes classifier (R e1071). TCRdb ran its own pipeline on the public reads, namely fastp trimming at Q25 and MiXCR clone calling, and kept in-frame beta chains. Rows are combined by CDR3 protein, so each entry shows the most common genes and DNA. The V and J calls follow TCRdb's processing rather than the paper's. Across this sample there are about 380,000 distinct CDR3 sequences, with about a fifth seen only once. 35% to 45% of the sample lies in the top ten.

In the ophthalmopathy patients, disease was moderately to severely active, with a Clinical Activity Score of 3 or more, a NOSPECS grade of 4 or more, and a duration of less than 3 months. Exclusion was applied to patients with uncontrolled infections, other autoimmune diseases, pregnancy or lactation. Diagnoses were established on the basis of clinical symptoms, serum thyroxine and TRAb, thyroid ultrasound, and orbital computed tomography. PBMCs were separated from 10 ml of fresh peripheral blood using Ficoll-Paque density gradient centrifugation. Trizol reagent was used to extract total RNA, and RNA quality was then checked on an Agilent 2100 Bioanalyzer.

This TCR was recovered from a man between 18 and 35 years old with Graves' ophthalmopathy. The sequenced material came from blood. Rearrangement joined TRBV2 to TRBJ1-1; the D gene cannot be resolved reliably. CDR3 sequence: CASRSGGTEAFF. Here is the DNA: TGTGCCAGCAGGTCGGGAGGAACTGAAGCTTTCTTT.